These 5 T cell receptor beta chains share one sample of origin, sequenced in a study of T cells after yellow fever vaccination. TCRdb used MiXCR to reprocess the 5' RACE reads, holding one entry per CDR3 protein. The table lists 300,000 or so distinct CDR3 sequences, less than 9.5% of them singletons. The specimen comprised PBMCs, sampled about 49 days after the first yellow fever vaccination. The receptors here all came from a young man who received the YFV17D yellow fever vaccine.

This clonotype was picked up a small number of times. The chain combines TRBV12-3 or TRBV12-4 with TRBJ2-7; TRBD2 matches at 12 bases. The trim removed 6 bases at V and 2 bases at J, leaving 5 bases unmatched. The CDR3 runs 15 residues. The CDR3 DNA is TGTGCCAGCAGACTAGCGGGGGGCCTAACCTACGAGCAGTACTTC. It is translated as CASRLAGGLTYEQYF.

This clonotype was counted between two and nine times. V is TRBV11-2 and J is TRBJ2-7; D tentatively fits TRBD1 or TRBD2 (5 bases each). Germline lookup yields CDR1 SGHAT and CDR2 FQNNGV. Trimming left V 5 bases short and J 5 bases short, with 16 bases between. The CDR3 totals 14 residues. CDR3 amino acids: CASSPRWGTNEQYF. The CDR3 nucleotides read TGTGCCAGCAGCCCCCGGTGGGGGACGAACGAGCAGTACTTC.

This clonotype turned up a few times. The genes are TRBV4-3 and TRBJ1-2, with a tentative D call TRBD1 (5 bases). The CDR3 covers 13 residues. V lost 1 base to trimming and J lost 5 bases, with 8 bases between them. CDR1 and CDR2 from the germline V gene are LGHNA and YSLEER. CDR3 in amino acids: CASSQGAGYGYTF. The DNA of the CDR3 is TGCGCCAGCAGCCAAGGGGCAGGGTATGGCTACACCTTC.

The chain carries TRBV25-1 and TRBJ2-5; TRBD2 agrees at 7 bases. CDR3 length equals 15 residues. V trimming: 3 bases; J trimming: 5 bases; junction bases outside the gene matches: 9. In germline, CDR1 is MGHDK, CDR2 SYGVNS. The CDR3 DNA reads TGTGCCAGCAGTGACGGGGGGTTGGCGGGGGAGACCCAGTACTTC. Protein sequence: CASSDGGLAGETQYF. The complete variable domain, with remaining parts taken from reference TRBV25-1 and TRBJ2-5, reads EADIYQTPRYLVIGTGKKITLECSQTMGHDKMYWYQQDPGMELHLIHYSYGVNSTEKGDLSSESTVSRIRTEHFPLTLESARPSHTSQYLCASSDGGLAGETQYFGPGTRLLVL.

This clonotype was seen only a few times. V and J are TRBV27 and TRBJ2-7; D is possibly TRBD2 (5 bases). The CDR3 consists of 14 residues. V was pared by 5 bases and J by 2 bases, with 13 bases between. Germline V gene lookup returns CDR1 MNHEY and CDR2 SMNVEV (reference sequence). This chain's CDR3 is CASSPTPGAYEQYF. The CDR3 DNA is TGTGCCAGCAGTCCAACCCCCGGGGCCTACGAGCAGTACTTC.